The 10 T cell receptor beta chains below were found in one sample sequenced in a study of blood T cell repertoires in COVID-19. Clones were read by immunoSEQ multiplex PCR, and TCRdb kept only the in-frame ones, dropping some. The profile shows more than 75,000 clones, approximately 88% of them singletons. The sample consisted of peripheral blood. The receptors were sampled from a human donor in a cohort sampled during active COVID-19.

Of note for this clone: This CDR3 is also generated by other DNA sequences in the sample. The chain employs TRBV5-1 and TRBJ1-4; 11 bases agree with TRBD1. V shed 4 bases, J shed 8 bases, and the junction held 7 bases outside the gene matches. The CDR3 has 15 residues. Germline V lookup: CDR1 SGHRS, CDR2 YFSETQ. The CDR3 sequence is CASSRTGGRGEKLFF. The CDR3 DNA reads TGCGCCAGCAGCCGGACAGGGGGCCGGGGGGAAAAACTGTTTTTT.

Here the CDR3 reads CASRRPSGESTDTQYF. The CDR3 nucleotides are TGCGCCAGCAGGCGCCCTAGCGGGGAGAGCACAGATACGCAGTATTTT. The J gene is TRBJ2-3, the V gene TRBV5-1, with TRBD2 matching 9 bases. With V trimmed by 5 bases and J by 0 bases, 7 bases remained unmatched. CDR3 length: 16 amino acids. Germline CDR1 SGHRS, CDR2 YFSETQ.

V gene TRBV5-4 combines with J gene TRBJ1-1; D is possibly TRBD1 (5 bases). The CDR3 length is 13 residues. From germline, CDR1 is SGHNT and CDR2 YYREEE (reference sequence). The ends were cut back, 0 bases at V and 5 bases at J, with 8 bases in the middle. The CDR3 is CASSLGGPTEAFF. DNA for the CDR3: TGTGCCAGCAGCTTGGGGGGCCCTACTGAAGCTTTCTTT.

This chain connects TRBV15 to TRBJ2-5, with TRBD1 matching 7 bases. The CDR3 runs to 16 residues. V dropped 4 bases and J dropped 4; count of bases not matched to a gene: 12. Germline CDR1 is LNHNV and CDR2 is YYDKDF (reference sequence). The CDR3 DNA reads TGTGCCACCAGCAATAGGGTTCTAGGGGGCCGAGAGACCCAGTACTTC. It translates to CATSNRVLGGRETQYF.

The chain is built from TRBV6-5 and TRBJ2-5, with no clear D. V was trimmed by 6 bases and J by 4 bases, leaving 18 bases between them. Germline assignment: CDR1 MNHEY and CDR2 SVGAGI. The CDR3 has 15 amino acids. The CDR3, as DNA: TGTGCCAGCAGCCCCCAGTTGGCGTCGGGAGAGACCCAGTACTTC. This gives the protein CASSPQLASGETQYF.

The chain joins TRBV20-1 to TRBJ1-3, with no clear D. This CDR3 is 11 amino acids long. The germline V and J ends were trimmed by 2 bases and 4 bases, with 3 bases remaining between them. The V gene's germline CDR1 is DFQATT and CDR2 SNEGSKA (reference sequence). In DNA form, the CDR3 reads TGCAGTGCTAGACTCGGAAACACCATATATTTT. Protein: CSARLGNTIYF.

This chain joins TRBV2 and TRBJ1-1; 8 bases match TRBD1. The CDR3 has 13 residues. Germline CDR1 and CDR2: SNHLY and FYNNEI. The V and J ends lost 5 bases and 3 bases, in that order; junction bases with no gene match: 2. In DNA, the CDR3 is TGTGCCAGCAGTCCGGACAGGGACACTGAAGCTTTCTTT. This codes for CASSPDRDTEAFF.

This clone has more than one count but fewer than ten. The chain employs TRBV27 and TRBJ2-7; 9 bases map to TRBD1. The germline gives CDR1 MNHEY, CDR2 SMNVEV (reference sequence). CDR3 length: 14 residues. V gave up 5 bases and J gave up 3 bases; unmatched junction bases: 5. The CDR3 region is CASSRTGDYYEQYF. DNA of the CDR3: TGTGCCAGCAGTCGGACAGGGGATTACTACGAGCAGTACTTC.

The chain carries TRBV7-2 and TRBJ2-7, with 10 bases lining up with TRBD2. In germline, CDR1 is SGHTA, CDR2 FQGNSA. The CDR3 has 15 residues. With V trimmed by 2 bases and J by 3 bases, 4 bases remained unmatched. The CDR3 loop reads CASSLSLAGDYEQYF. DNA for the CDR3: TGTGCCAGCAGCTTAAGTCTAGCGGGGGACTACGAGCAGTACTTC.

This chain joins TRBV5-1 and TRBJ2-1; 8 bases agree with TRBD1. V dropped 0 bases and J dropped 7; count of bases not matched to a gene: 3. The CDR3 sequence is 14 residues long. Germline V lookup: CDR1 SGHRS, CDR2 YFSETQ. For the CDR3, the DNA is TGCGCCAGCAGCTTGGCGGACAGGGAAAATGAGCAGTTCTTC. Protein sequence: CASSLADRENEQFF.